The 9 T cell receptor beta chains listed next were all sequenced from one sample in a study of OX40 agonist ivuxolimab in advanced cancers. Assay: immunoSEQ multiplex PCR; the TCRdb copy retains only in-frame clones and omits some. In the table there are about 50,000 clones, approximately 78% of which are singletons. The material sequenced was CD4+ or CD8+ T cells sorted from blood, taken in a trial of the OX40 agonist ivuxolimab. These receptors were collected from an adult with an advanced solid tumor such as melanoma, head and neck, liver or kidney cancer.

The chain recombines TRBV2 with TRBJ1-1, with D uncertain. This CDR3 comprises 13 residues. V lost 8 bases, J lost 6 bases, and 16 bases lay in between. Looked up from germline, CDR1 is SNHLY and CDR2 is FYNNEI. The CDR3 here is CASASLRGSEAFF. Here the CDR3 DNA reads TGTGCCAGCGCCTCCCTTCGGGGTTCTGAAGCTTTCTTT.

The rearrangement uses TRBV10-1 and TRBJ1-5; tentative D call: TRBD1 (6 bases). Between the trimmed V and J ends, which lost 2 bases and 0 bases, there was a span of 14 bases. Germline CDR1 and CDR2: WNHNN and SYGVQD (reference sequence). This CDR3 spans 17 amino acids. DNA for the CDR3: TGCGCCAGCAGTGAGCCGGGGGGGGCTTTTAGCAATCAGCCCCAGCATTTT. Translating it yields CASSEPGGAFSNQPQHF.

The V call is TRBV15, the J call TRBJ2-5, with a tentative D call TRBD2 (5 bases). Trimming took 2 bases from V and 2 from J, leaving 6 bases between them. CDR1 LNHNV and CDR2 YYDKDF come from the germline V gene (reference sequence). CDR3 length: 13 residues. The CDR3 nucleotides read TGTGCCACCAGCAGAAGACTACAAGAGACCCAGTACTTC. Its translation: CATSRRLQETQYF.

This clone was seen more than once but under ten times. This sequence joins TRBV10-1 and TRBJ2-7, with D unclear. Germline V gene sequence: CDR1 WNHNN, CDR2 SYGVQD (reference sequence). The CDR3 is 14 residues long. Trimming stripped 0 bases from V and 2 bases from J, with 8 bases between. The CDR3 region is CASSESNRPYEQYF. Written as DNA, the CDR3 is TGCGCCAGCAGTGAGTCGAACAGACCCTACGAGCAGTACTTC.

In nucleotides, the CDR3 is TGTGCCAGCTTTGGACGGAGCCTACATGCAACTAATGAAAAACTGTTTTTT. It yields the protein CASFGRSLHATNEKLFF. V is TRBV2 and J is TRBJ1-4; D gene unclear. With 8 bases removed from V and 0 bases from J, the gap between germline ends came to 19 bases. CDR1 and CDR2 from the germline V gene are SNHLY and FYNNEI. The CDR3 spans 17 residues.

This sequence joins TRBV7-2 and TRBJ2-1; 9 positions match TRBD2. The CDR3 is made up of 15 amino acids. V shed 5 bases, J shed 4 bases, and the junction held 6 bases outside the gene matches. CDR1 and CDR2 (germline): SGHTA, FQGNSA. CDR3 bases: TGTGCCAGCAGCATCACTAGCGGGTCTTACAATGAGCAGTTCTTC. It is translated as CASSITSGSYNEQFF.

The V and J genes are TRBV2 and TRBJ1-3, with a possible D match to TRBD1 (6 bases). This CDR3 contains 12 residues. V shed 5 bases and J shed 4 bases, with 6 bases lying between them. Germline loops: CDR1 SNHLY, CDR2 FYNNEI. CDR3 in DNA: TGTGCCAGCAGTACAGGGGGAAACACCATATATTTT. It yields the protein CASSTGGNTIYF.

This chain links TRBV11-3 with TRBJ2-1, with TRBD2 identical over 7 bases. This CDR3 is 16 amino acids long. Per germline, CDR1 SGHNT and CDR2 YENEEA. With 3 bases clipped from V and 3 bases from J, the junction kept 8 bases outside the gene matches. The CDR3, as DNA: TGTGCCAGCAGCTTGGGAGGTAGCGGGTACTACAATGAGCAGTTCTTC. This encodes CASSLGGSGYYNEQFF.

The chain links TRBV6-6 to TRBJ1-2; TRBD1 matches 8 bases. The trim removed 4 bases at V and 4 bases at J, leaving 5 bases unmatched. Germline-derived CDR1 and CDR2 are MNHNY and SVGAGI (reference sequence). The CDR3 runs to 14 residues. The DNA for the CDR3 is TGTGCCAGCAGTTCTTCAGGGGGCGTCTATGGCTACACCTTC. This sequence encodes CASSSSGGVYGYTF.